This is a list of T cell receptor beta chains from one sample in a study of blood T cells in healthy people across ages. TCRdb called the 5' RACE reads again in MiXCR, with one record for every CDR3 protein. The repertoire has over a million distinct CDR3 sequences, approximately 43% of them found once; the top ten carry more than 4%. Material: blood. The receptors stem from a woman aged 18-30 years in good health. CDR3s include the opening cysteine and the closing phenylalanine or tryptophan. Each record gives: V gene, J gene, D gene, clone size, CDR3 protein, CDR3 DNA. The D gene is left open where the match is weak. Where a row states a size, it is once, few, many or the class of an expanded clone; other rows omit it.

V: TRBV7-2; J: TRBJ2-3; D: NA; size: NA; CDR3: CVSSVSGRGTQYF; DNA: TGTGTCAGCAGCGTATCTGGCCGTGGTACGCAGTATTTT
V: TRBV4-3; J: TRBJ1-2; D: NA; size: NA; CDR3: CASSQDLDIYGYTF; DNA: TGCGCCAGCAGCCAAGATCTCGATATCTATGGCTACACCTTC
V: TRBV20-1; J: TRBJ2-1; D: TRBD1; size: NA; CDR3: CSAPVAGGNEQFF; DNA: TGCAGTGCCCCTGTGGCAGGGGGCAATGAGCAGTTCTTC
V: TRBV2; J: TRBJ1-2; D: NA; size: once; CDR3: CASSEAWAQGINGYTF; DNA: TGTGCCAGCAGTGAAGCGTGGGCACAGGGCATCAATGGCTACACCTTC
V: TRBV20-1; J: TRBJ2-1; D: TRBD2; size: NA; CDR3: CSAGLALYNEQFF; DNA: TGCAGTGCTGGACTAGCGCTCTACAATGAGCAGTTCTTC
V: TRBV6-2/TRBV6-3; J: TRBJ2-7; D: TRBD2; size: NA; CDR3: CASISGGHSYEQYF; DNA: TGTGCCAGCATATCGGGGGGGCACTCCTACGAGCAGTACTTC
V: TRBV14; J: TRBJ2-1; D: TRBD2; size: few; CDR3: CASSRSSGRAREQFF; DNA: TGTGCCAGCAGCCGATCTAGCGGGAGGGCCCGTGAGCAGTTCTTC
V: TRBV25-1; J: TRBJ1-6; D: NA; size: NA; CDR3: CASSELGTSPLHF; DNA: TGTGCCAGCAGTGAACTCGGTACGTCACCCCTCCACTTT
V: TRBV25-1; J: TRBJ1-2; D: TRBD1; size: few; CDR3: CASSEWTGSYGYTF; DNA: TGTGCCAGCAGTGAGTGGACAGGCTCCTATGGCTACACCTTC
V: TRBV29-1; J: TRBJ2-7; D: TRBD1; size: few; CDR3: CSVEGQGAAYEQYF; DNA: TGCAGCGTTGAAGGGCAGGGGGCCGCCTACGAGCAGTACTTC
V: TRBV27; J: TRBJ2-1; D: NA; size: few; CDR3: CASSLSRDTYNEQFF; DNA: TGTGCCAGCAGTTTATCGCGGGACACCTACAATGAGCAGTTCTTC
V: TRBV6-4; J: TRBJ2-3; D: NA; size: many; CDR3: CASSGSGDTDTQYF; DNA: TGTGCCAGCAGTGGTAGCGGAGACACAGATACGCAGTATTTT
V: TRBV20-1; J: TRBJ1-2; D: NA; size: NA; CDR3: CSASGRGVTF; DNA: TGCAGTGCTAGTGGGCGGGGGGTCACCTTC
V: TRBV7-8; J: TRBJ2-7; D: NA; size: few; CDR3: CASTSRESSYEQYF; DNA: TGTGCCAGCACCAGTAGGGAGAGCTCCTACGAGCAGTACTTC
V: TRBV29-1; J: TRBJ2-1; D: TRBD2; size: few; CDR3: CSVGGYTGTRFNEQFF; DNA: TGCAGCGTTGGAGGGTACACCGGGACTAGGTTCAATGAGCAGTTCTTC
V: TRBV7-9; J: TRBJ1-2; D: NA; size: NA; CDR3: CASSLGLASPNYGYTF; DNA: TGTGCCAGCAGCTTAGGGCTAGCCAGTCCTAACTATGGCTACACCTTC
V: TRBV7-2; J: TRBJ1-4; D: NA; size: NA; CDR3: CASSLGGSAEKLFF; DNA: TGTGCCAGCAGCTTAGGAGGTAGCGCTGAAAAACTGTTTTTT
V: TRBV2; J: TRBJ2-5; D: NA; size: NA; CDR3: CASRGRETQYF; DNA: TGTGCCAGCAGGGGTCGAGAGACCCAGTACTTC